This T cell receptor beta chain was obtained from a study of blood T cell repertoires in COVID-19 (dated by TCRdb to the early 2020s). The study in broad terms: Collaborator samples came from the United States, Italy and Spain and covered acute and convalescent phases of COVID-19. The samples were drawn from the first 160 participants of the ongoing ImmuneRACE study and from under 1,500 subjects provided by 6 global collaborators. Where available, HLA class I and class II types were taken from metadata supplied by the sample provider and were not determined by assay-based typing. The material from the prospective study consisted of cDNA or gDNA derived from T cells, B-cell-depleted T cells, or PBMCs. A de-identified subject ID, COVID-19 status, age in years and sex were almost always included in the sample metadata. The repertoires were released in a freely available public database intended as a resource for research on the immune response to SARS-CoV-2. Deeply sampled blood TCRbeta repertoires from subjects exposed to, actively infected with, or recovered from COVID-19 were included in the dataset.

Overall study results and their limits: Clinical and demographic metadata were provided uncurated, with the amount varying by source and participant.

Concerning this clone: The antigen this receptor binds is unknown. Base qualities are not at hand, and no much larger clone is one base apart.

TCRbeta CDR3 regions were amplified from genomic DNA using the immunoSEQ Assay, a bias-controlled multiplex PCR. The authors' pipeline ran thus. Nucleated cell counts per sample were estimated from amplification of reference gene primers within the assay. Sequence reads were collapsed and filtered to measure the absolute abundance of every unique TCRbeta CDR3 rearrangement. For each sample, productive Simpson clonality was calculated by taking the square root of Simpson's diversity index across productive rearrangements. TCRdb re-hosts the immuneACCESS table, in-frame sequences only. Its copies lack some clones; in the studies checked, an unresolved V gene accounts for under half of them, and the cause for the rest is not known. D and trimming come from the DNA, and the V and J calls and clone size come from that table. The sample table contains around 310,000 clones; only one count was recorded for roughly 88% of them. About 5% of the sample goes to the ten largest clones.

Participants in the prospective study were aged about 18 to 90 years, lived in 24 United States geographic areas, and enrolled through a virtual design. In the prospective study, cohorts were assigned on the basis of participant-reported clinical history obtained from a screening survey and a study questionnaire. For ImmuneRACE Cohort 3, a participant was defined as recovered based on two consecutive negative NP/OP PCR tests, clearance by a healthcare professional, or resolution of symptoms. In the prospective study, whole blood, serum and a nasopharyngeal or oropharyngeal swab were collected from each participant by mobile phlebotomists. Over a roughly 2-month period, participants in the prospective study had the option of providing additional blood draws and questionnaires. Before DNA extraction, blood samples from the prospective study were shipped at room temperature or frozen. Its CDR3 holds 16 amino acids, cysteine through phenylalanine. Solely the CDR3 DNA is kept, with 48 bases framed from the first base. Reading the germline V gene gives CDR1 KGHSH and CDR2 LQKENI. V loses 2 bases of germline sequence and J loses 0 bases, and the interval between the two ends is 13 bases.

Here the chain combines TRBV18 and TRBJ2-5; the D region possibly corresponds to TRBD1 (5 bases align). The receptor comes from a man aged 25 to 40 who had recovered from COVID-19. The sample consisted of PBMCs or T cells enriched from blood (not recorded which). Here the CDR3 is given as CASSPGLWTYQETQYF. In nucleotides, the sequence is TGTGCCAGCTCACCAGGTCTTTGGACATACCAAGAGACCCAGTACTTC.